A selection of T cell receptor beta chains follows, all from one sample in a study of control samples from healthy donors and cancer patients. The table came from immunoSEQ multiplex PCR; TCRdb's copy has only in-frame clones and leaves some out. The sample yields roughly 70,000 clones, 84% seen once. Source material: blood. The receptors come from a man aged 50-60 years in good health. CDR3s include the opening cysteine and the closing phenylalanine or tryptophan. The D gene is left open where the match is weak. Only part of the rows carry a size: once, few, many, or a class if the clone is expanded.

TRBV14	TRBD1	NA	TRBJ1-1	CASSHKQGGTEAFF	TGTGCCAGCAGCCATAAACAGGGGGGCACAGAAGCTTTCTTT
TRBV6-5	NA	NA	TRBJ1-4	CASSPGGPLEKLFF	TGTGCCAGCAGTCCCGGAGGACCGCTTGAAAAACTGTTTTTT
TRBV9	NA	NA	TRBJ1-3	CASSVALGERDTIYF	TGTGCCAGCAGCGTAGCCCTCGGGGAACGGGACACCATATATTTT
TRBV7-9	TRBD1	once	TRBJ1-1	CASSPDRGVNTEAFF	TGTGCCAGCAGCCCGGACAGGGGGGTGAACACTGAAGCTTTCTTT
TRBV7-9	NA	NA	TRBJ1-5	CASSSPDSSNQPQHF	TGTGCCAGCAGCTCCCCTGACAGTAGCAATCAGCCCCAGCATTTT
TRBV6-5	TRBD1	NA	TRBJ2-4	CASTQSGTGGNIQYF	TGTGCCAGCACCCAGTCCGGGACAGGGGGCAACATTCAGTACTTC
TRBV5-4	NA	NA	TRBJ1-1	CASSSGEGTEAFF	TGTGCCAGCAGTTCAGGTGAAGGCACTGAAGCTTTCTTT
TRBV7-8	TRBD1	few	TRBJ1-2	CASRTGTDYNYGYTF	TGTGCCAGCAGGACCGGGACAGACTATAACTATGGCTACACCTTC
TRBV18	TRBD1	few	TRBJ1-4	CASSSSQGATNEKLFF	TGTGCCAGCTCGTCTTCTCAGGGGGCAACTAATGAAAAACTGTTTTTT
TRBV30	NA	NA	TRBJ2-3	CAWSVPLRTGMITDTQYF	TGTGCCTGGAGTGTACCCCTACGGACCGGGATGATCACAGATACGCAGTATTTT
TRBV4-2	TRBD2	NA	TRBJ2-2	CASSQVLAGLVGAGELFF	TGTGCCAGCAGCCAAGTACTAGCGGGTCTCGTAGGCGCCGGGGAGCTGTTTTTT
TRBV10-3	TRBD2	once	TRBJ2-7	CAISAGVWASGSYEQYF	TGTGCCATCAGTGCCGGAGTTTGGGCTAGCGGGAGTTACGAGCAGTACTTC
TRBV27	NA	NA	TRBJ2-3	CASTRADTQYF	TGTGCCAGCACTAGGGCAGATACGCAGTATTTT
TRBV30	NA	NA	TRBJ1-2	CAWRPDFSNYGYTF	TGTGCCTGGAGACCGGACTTTTCTAACTATGGCTACACCTTC
TRBV15	TRBD2	few	TRBJ2-7	CATSRSLAQRWGYEQYF	TGTGCCACCAGCAGGTCACTAGCGCAACGGTGGGGCTACGAGCAGTACTTC
TRBV11-1	NA	NA	TRBJ2-3	CASGPSDSADTQYF	TGTGCCAGCGGACCGTCCGATAGTGCAGATACGCAGTATTTT
TRBV7-3	NA	NA	TRBJ2-3	CASSFFYRRTGLASTDTQYF	TGTGCCAGCAGCTTTTTCTATAGGAGAACCGGGTTAGCTAGCACAGATACGCAGTATTTT
TRBV6-5	NA	NA	TRBJ1-4	CASSYSGGKDEKLFF	TGTGCCAGCAGTTACTCTGGGGGGAAGGATGAAAAACTGTTTTTT
TRBV11-2	NA	NA	TRBJ2-7	CASSLDTGSDEQYF	TGTGCCAGCAGCTTAGATACAGGGTCGGACGAGCAGTACTTC
TRBV30	NA	once	TRBJ1-1	CAWALARRGEAFF	TGTGCCTGGGCCCTCGCACGGCGGGGTGAAGCTTTCTTT
TRBV9	NA	once	TRBJ1-5	CASSVGLNQPQHF	TGTGCCAGCAGCGTAGGACTTAATCAGCCCCAGCATTTT
TRBV9	NA	NA	TRBJ2-3	CASSALQGHTQYF	TGTGCCAGCAGTGCTTTACAGGGTCATACGCAGTATTTT
TRBV11-3	NA	NA	TRBJ2-1	CASRSRDRNEQFF	TGTGCCAGCAGGTCCCGAGACCGTAATGAGCAGTTCTTC
TRBV27	NA	NA	TRBJ2-5	CASRGRGETQYF	TGTGCCAGCAGGGGCAGGGGAGAGACCCAGTACTTC
TRBV13	NA	NA	TRBJ2-5	CASSSFPGGGEQTQYF	TGTGCCAGCAGCTCTTTCCCTGGGGGCGGTGAGCAGACCCAGTACTTC
TRBV9	NA	once	TRBJ2-5	CASSPQLTGSKGSETQYF	TGTGCCAGCAGCCCTCAGCTCACGGGATCAAAGGGTAGTGAGACCCAGTACTTC
TRBV28	NA	NA	TRBJ1-1	CASSKRPTVNTEAFF	TGTGCCAGCAGTAAACGCCCGACGGTGAACACTGAAGCTTTCTTT
TRBV7-6	TRBD2	NA	TRBJ2-2	CASSMTSGRPGELFF	TGTGCCAGCAGTATGACTAGCGGGAGACCCGGGGAGCTGTTTTTT
TRBV24-1	NA	NA	TRBJ2-1	CATSRLGEEQFF	TGTGCCACCAGTCGCTTGGGGGAGGAGCAGTTCTTC
TRBV4-3	TRBD1	NA	TRBJ2-3	CASSHSSGQGALGADTQYF	TGCGCCAGCAGCCACTCCAGCGGTCAGGGGGCCCTGGGAGCGGATACGCAGTATTTT
TRBV11-2	NA	NA	TRBJ1-1	CASSLAGPTEAFF	TGTGCCAGCAGCTTAGCCGGTCCCACTGAAGCTTTCTTT
TRBV25-1	NA	few	TRBJ1-1	CASSGKNTEAFF	TGTGCCAGCAGTGGAAAGAACACTGAAGCTTTCTTT
TRBV4-3	TRBD1	NA	TRBJ2-2	CASRGQGNTGELFF	TGCGCCAGCAGGGGACAGGGGAACACCGGGGAGCTGTTTTTT
TRBV24-1	TRBD1	few	TRBJ2-7	CATSDLGTGTYEQYF	TGTGCCACCAGTGATTTAGGGACAGGGACCTACGAGCAGTACTTC
TRBV7-3	NA	NA	TRBJ2-2	CASSLEGRDTGELFF	TGTGCCAGCAGCTTAGAGGGGCGCGACACCGGGGAGCTGTTTTTT
TRBV14	NA	NA	TRBJ2-3	CASSLDLSNPSTDTQYF	TGTGCCAGCAGCCTAGACCTTAGCAACCCCAGCACAGATACGCAGTATTTT
TRBV18	TRBD2	NA	TRBJ2-7	CASSQGLAGGNAYEQYF	TGTGCCAGCTCACAAGGACTAGCGGGGGGGAATGCCTACGAGCAGTACTTC
TRBV7-8	TRBD1	NA	TRBJ1-2	CASSLPGQGGNYGYTF	TGTGCCAGCAGCCTCCCAGGACAGGGCGGAAACTATGGCTACACCTTC
TRBV4-3	TRBD1	NA	TRBJ2-7	CASSQDHRQGESEQYF	TGCGCCAGCAGCCAAGATCATAGGCAGGGGGAAAGCGAGCAGTACTTC
TRBV11-2	NA	few	TRBJ1-1	CASSLGGTTEAFF	TGTGCCAGCAGCTTAGGCGGCACCACTGAAGCTTTCTTT